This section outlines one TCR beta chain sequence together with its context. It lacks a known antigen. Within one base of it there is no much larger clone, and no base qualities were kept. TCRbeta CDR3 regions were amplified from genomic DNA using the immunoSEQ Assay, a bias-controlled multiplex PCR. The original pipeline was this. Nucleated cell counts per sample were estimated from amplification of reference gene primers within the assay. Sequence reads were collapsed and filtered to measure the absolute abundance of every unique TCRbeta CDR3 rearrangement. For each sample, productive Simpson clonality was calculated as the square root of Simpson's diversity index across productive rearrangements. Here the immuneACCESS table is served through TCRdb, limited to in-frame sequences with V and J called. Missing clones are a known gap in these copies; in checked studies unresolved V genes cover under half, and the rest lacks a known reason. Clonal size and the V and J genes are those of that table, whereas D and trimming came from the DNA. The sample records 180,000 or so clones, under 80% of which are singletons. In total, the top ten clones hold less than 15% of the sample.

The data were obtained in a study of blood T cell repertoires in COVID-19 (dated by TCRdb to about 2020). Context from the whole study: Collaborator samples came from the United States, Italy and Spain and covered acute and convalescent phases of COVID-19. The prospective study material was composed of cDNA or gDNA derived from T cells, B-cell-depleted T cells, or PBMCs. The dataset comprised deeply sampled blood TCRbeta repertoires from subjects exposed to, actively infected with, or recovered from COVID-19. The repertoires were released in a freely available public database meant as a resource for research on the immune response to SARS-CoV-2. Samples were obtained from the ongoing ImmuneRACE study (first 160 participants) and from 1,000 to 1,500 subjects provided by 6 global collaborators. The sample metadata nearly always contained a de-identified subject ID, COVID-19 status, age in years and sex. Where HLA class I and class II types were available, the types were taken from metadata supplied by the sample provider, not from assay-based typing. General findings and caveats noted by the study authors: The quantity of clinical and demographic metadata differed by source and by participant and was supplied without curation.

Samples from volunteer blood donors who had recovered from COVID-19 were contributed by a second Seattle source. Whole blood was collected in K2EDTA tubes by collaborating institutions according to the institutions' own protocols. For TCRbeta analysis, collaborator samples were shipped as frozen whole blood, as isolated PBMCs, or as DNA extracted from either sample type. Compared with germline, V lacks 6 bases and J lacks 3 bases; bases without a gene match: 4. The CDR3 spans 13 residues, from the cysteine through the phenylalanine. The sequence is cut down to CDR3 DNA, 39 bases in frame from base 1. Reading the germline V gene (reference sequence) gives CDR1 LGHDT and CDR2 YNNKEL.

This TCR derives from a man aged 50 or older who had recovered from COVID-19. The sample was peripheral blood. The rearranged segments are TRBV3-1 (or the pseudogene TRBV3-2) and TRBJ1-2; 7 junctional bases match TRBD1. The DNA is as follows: TGTGCCAGCAGGGATACAGGGGACTATGGCTACACCTTC. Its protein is CASRDTGDYGYTF.